Listed here are 32 T cell receptor beta chains from one sample, sequenced in a study of T cell repertoires in aging, cancer and after chemotherapy. Rearranged V-D-J TRB sequences were amplified with a mixed TRB-A/B primer pool. MiXCR, run by TCRdb on the multiplex PCR reads, gives a single entry per CDR3 protein. This table holds under 1,500 distinct CDR3 sequences, 20% to 25% found once. TCR beta rearrangements were amplified from peripheral blood genomic DNA. The specimen was blood. The receptor set was obtained from a human donor with a blood cancer.

Sample share makes this clonotype large (0.1 to 1%). This chain uses TRBV18 with TRBJ2-1; maybe TRBD1 (6 bases). This CDR3 region has 14 residues. The V end was cut by 3 bases, the J end by 10 bases, with 16 bases between. Germline CDR1 KGHSH, CDR2 LQKENI. The CDR3 DNA is TGTGCCAGCTCACCCCGGACGACAGGACGGGAGCAGTTCTTC. It translates to CASSPRTTGREQFF.

This chain uses TRBV20-1 with TRBJ2-1; 9 nucleotides align to TRBD2. V was pared by 6 bases and J by 6 bases, with 9 bases of the junction left unmatched. CDR1 is DFQATT and CDR2 is SNEGSKA in the germline V gene (reference sequence). The CDR3 loop spans 14 amino acids. CDR3 sequence: CSASGTSIFNEQFF. The CDR3 DNA reads as TGCAGTGCATCCGGGACTAGCATTTTCAATGAGCAGTTCTTC.

In this sample, this clonotype is large. The chain recombines TRBV5-6 with TRBJ2-1; 10 bases map to TRBD2. The V gene end was trimmed by 0 bases and the J gene end by 3 bases; junction bases not matched to a gene: 0. The germline V gene has CDR1 SGHDT and CDR2 YYEEEE. The CDR3 covers 15 residues. The CDR3 nucleotides are TGTGCCAGCAGCTTGGGACTAGCGGGCTACAATGAGCAGTTCTTC. It specifies CASSLGLAGYNEQFF. The whole variable domain, filled in from reference TRBV5-6 and TRBJ2-1, reads DAGVTQSPTHLIKTRGQQVTLRCSPKSGHDTVSWYQQALGQGPQFIFQYYEEEERQRGNFPDRFSGHQFPNYSSELNVNALLLGDSALYLCASSLGLAGYNEQFFGPGTRLTVL.

The chain links TRBV12-3 or TRBV12-4 to TRBJ2-7; 14 bases are shared with TRBD2. This CDR3 is 20 amino acids long. Trimming at V came to 0 bases and at J to 3 bases, leaving 13 bases not matched to a gene. Here the CDR3 DNA reads TGTGCCAGCAGTTTAGCGCGTTCGGGACTAGCGGGAGTGGGGTTCTACGAGCAGTACTTC. Translation: CASSLARSGLAGVGFYEQYF.

This clonotype was counted only a few times. This rearrangement joins TRBV11-3 to TRBJ2-7; 9 positions match TRBD2. J was trimmed by 2 bases and V by 5 bases; bases with no gene match: 7. The V gene's germline CDR1 is SGHNT and CDR2 YENEEA. CDR3 length: 15 residues. CDR3 amino acids: CASSETSGTAYEQYF. The DNA for the CDR3 is TGTGCCAGCAGCGAGACTAGCGGTACCGCCTACGAGCAGTACTTC.

By sample fraction, this clonotype is medium-sized. The chain employs TRBV6-6 and TRBJ2-4; D gene uncertain. CDR1 is MNHNY and CDR2 is SVGAGI in the germline V gene (reference sequence). Trimming stripped 0 bases from V and 0 bases from J, with 12 bases between. The CDR3 sequence is 17 residues long. The CDR3: CASSYSSGSPAKNIQYF. In DNA, the CDR3 is TGTGCCAGCAGTTACTCGAGTGGGTCTCCAGCCAAAAACATTCAGTACTTC.

J is TRBJ2-5 and V is TRBV2; TRBD2 aligns across 9 bases. This CDR3 has 17 amino acids. CDR1 is SNHLY and CDR2 is FYNNEI in the germline V gene. V lost 2 bases, J lost 1 base, and 8 bases stayed unmatched. The CDR3 coding sequence is TGTGCCAGCAGTGAATCCGCGGGAGGGCCTATCCAAGAGACCCAGTACTTC. Protein product: CASSESAGGPIQETQYF.

CDR3 DNA sequence: TGTGCCAGCCGAGAAAGGGCAGGGGGTAGAGCCACTGAAGCTTTCTTT. Translation gives CASRERAGGRATEAFF. V is TRBV6-1 and J is TRBJ1-1, with 7 bases identical to TRBD1. V shed 8 bases, J shed 4 bases, and the junction held 16 bases outside the gene matches. Germline values: CDR1 MNHNS, CDR2 SASEGT. CDR3 length: 16 amino acids.

V usage is TRBV20-1 and J usage is TRBJ1-1; tentative D call: TRBD1 (5 bases). Germline V gene lookup returns CDR1 DFQATT and CDR2 SNEGSKA (reference sequence). Trimming took off 5 bases at V and 4 bases at J, with 14 bases between the two ends. The CDR3 consists of 13 residues. The CDR3 nucleotides read TGCAGTGCTCCTATCCGGGGCGGCACTGAAGCTTTCTTT. Amino acids: CSAPIRGGTEAFF.

The V and J genes are TRBV7-2 and TRBJ1-2, with 9 bases lining up with TRBD1. The junction had 5 bases not matched to a gene; V was cut back by 5 bases and J by 4 bases. There are 14 residues in the CDR3. The V gene's germline CDR1 is SGHTA and CDR2 FQGNSA. The CDR3: CASSPRQGVYGYTF. The CDR3 DNA follows: TGTGCCAGCAGCCCCCGACAGGGGGTCTATGGCTACACCTTC.

By share, this clonotype counts as large. V and J are TRBV13 and TRBJ2-1; no definite D call. Germline loops: CDR1 PRHDT, CDR2 FYEKMQ (reference sequence). With 6 bases removed from V and 12 bases from J, the gap between germline ends came to 15 bases. CDR3 size: 12 residues. This CDR3 is CASSSGRERQFF. CDR3 nucleotide sequence: TGTGCCAGCAGTTCCGGGCGTGAAAGGCAGTTCTTC.

With regard to this clonotype: A much larger clonotype is one base distant, so this may be a read error. This rearrangement joins TRBV24-1 to TRBJ2-1; TRBD2 agrees at 12 bases. V was clipped by 3 bases and J by 11 bases; unmatched bases: 10. The length of the CDR3 is 16 residues. Germline CDR1 KGHDR, CDR2 SFDVKD. The CDR3 here is CATSDPSGGAWYKQFF. DNA of the CDR3: TGTGCCACCAGTGATCCTAGCGGGGGGGCCTGGTATAAGCAGTTCTTC.

This clonotype was recorded once. The rearrangement joins TRBV20-1 to TRBJ2-1, with TRBD2 matching 11 bases. The CDR3 length is 14 residues. The V gene's germline CDR1 is DFQATT and CDR2 SNEGSKA (reference sequence). Losses at the gene ends were 3 bases for V and 5 bases for J; bases not matched to a gene: 3. The CDR3 loop is CSARGLAENNEQFF. CDR3 coding DNA: TGCAGTGCTAGGGGACTAGCGGAAAACAATGAGCAGTTCTTC.

V and J are TRBV13 and TRBJ2-5, with 12 bases aligning to TRBD2. The germline V gene has CDR1 PRHDT and CDR2 FYEKMQ (reference sequence). The CDR3 totals 15 residues. Losses at the gene ends were 5 bases for V and 5 bases for J; bases not matched to a gene: 6. The CDR3, as DNA: TGTGCCAGCAGCCGAAGACTAGCGGGGGTTGAGACCCAGTACTTC. Protein: CASSRRLAGVETQYF.

This clonotype is deemed large. The V gene is TRBV10-3, the J gene TRBJ2-2; D not certain. This CDR3 has 12 amino acids. CDR1 is ENHRY and CDR2 is SYGVKD in the germline V gene. Deletions cut 9 bases from V and 6 bases from J, with 11 bases between. CDR3 protein: CAIRPDSGELFF. The DNA of the CDR3 is TGTGCCATAAGGCCCGATTCCGGGGAGCTGTTTTTT.

In its sample, this clonotype is medium-sized. V is TRBV5-4 and J is TRBJ1-4, with TRBD1 as a possible D gene (5 bases). CDR3 length equals 17 residues. Germline loops: CDR1 SGHNT, CDR2 YYREEE (reference sequence). V lost 0 bases and J lost 4, with 16 bases in between. The CDR3 coding sequence is TGTGCCAGCAGCTTGGATGCCGCCACCGGGGGTAATGAAAAACTGTTTTTT. Protein: CASSLDAATGGNEKLFF. The variable domain in full, with the rest retrieved from reference TRBV5-4 and TRBJ1-4, is ETGVTQSPTHLIKTRGQQVTLRCSSQSGHNTVSWYQQALGQGPQFIFQYYREEENGRGNFPPRFSGLQFPNYSSELNVNALELDDSALYLCASSLDAATGGNEKLFFGSGTQLSVL.

V gene TRBV28 combines with J gene TRBJ2-5; TRBD2 matches 7 bases. Unmatched junction bases numbered 9, after V lost 5 bases and J lost 3 bases. The CDR3 totals 15 residues. Germline V gene lookup returns CDR1 MDHEN and CDR2 SYDVKM. In DNA form, the CDR3 reads TGTGCCAGCAGTGGGCTAGCGGAAGGGGAAGAGACCCAGTACTTC. It is translated as CASSGLAEGEETQYF.

V is TRBV19 and J is TRBJ2-1; 10 nucleotides align to TRBD2. The CDR3 sequence is 16 residues long. V was pared by 6 bases and J by 0 bases, with 5 bases of the junction left unmatched. Germline V gene lookup returns CDR1 LNHDA and CDR2 SQIVND (reference sequence). This CDR3 is CASSGWTSGSYNEQFF. CDR3 nucleotide sequence: TGTGCCAGTAGCGGTTGGACTAGCGGCTCCTACAATGAGCAGTTCTTC.

In its sample, this clonotype ranks as medium-sized. This chain uses TRBV18 with TRBJ1-4; possible D gene TRBD1, 6 bases. The CDR3 is 16 residues long. The germline gives CDR1 KGHSH, CDR2 LQKENI. V lost 3 bases and J 6 bases, leaving 17 bases between the germline ends. The CDR3 loop is CASSPSGRGRHEKLFF. DNA of the CDR3: TGTGCCAGCTCACCTTCGGGACGGGGGCGCCATGAAAAACTGTTTTTT.

This clonotype is deemed medium-sized (0.01 to 0.1%). The V call is TRBV27, the J call TRBJ1-6, with a tentative D call TRBD1 (5 bases). CDR3 size: 14 residues. With 2 bases removed from V and 9 bases from J, the gap between germline ends came to 11 bases. The germline gives CDR1 MNHEY, CDR2 SMNVEV (reference sequence). The CDR3 region is CASSLGTNISPLHF. The DNA for the CDR3 is TGTGCCAGCAGTTTAGGGACTAATATTTCACCCCTCCACTTT.

By frequency in the sample, this clonotype is medium-sized. This chain links TRBV6-2 or TRBV6-3 with TRBJ1-1; no firm D call. CDR1 is MNHEY and CDR2 is SVGEGT in the germline V gene. V gave up 0 bases and J gave up 3 bases, with 11 bases separating them. CDR3 size: 15 residues. The CDR3 reads CASSYSKGFDTEAFF. The CDR3 bases are TGTGCCAGCAGTTACTCGAAAGGGTTCGACACTGAAGCTTTCTTT.

In this sample, this clonotype is medium-sized. This chain uses TRBV7-2 with TRBJ2-5, with a possible D match to TRBD1 (5 bases). Trimming took off 2 bases at V and 8 bases at J, with 9 bases between the two ends. The CDR3 spans 12 residues. The germline V gene encodes CDR1 SGHTA and CDR2 FQGNSA. This CDR3 is CASSLNRGTQYF. The CDR3 DNA follows: TGTGCCAGCAGCTTAAATAGGGGTACCCAGTACTTC.

Within the sample, this clonotype is medium-sized. V usage is TRBV5-5 and J usage is TRBJ1-5; 7 positions agree with TRBD1. V gave up 6 bases and J gave up 3 bases; unmatched junction bases: 6. The germline gives CDR1 SGHKS, CDR2 YYEKEE (reference sequence). This CDR3 is 14 amino acids long. This CDR3 reads CASTQGGLNQPQHF. The CDR3 DNA reads as TGTGCCAGCACCCAAGGGGGCCTCAATCAGCCCCAGCATTTT. Full variable domain (outside the CDR3, taken from reference TRBV5-5 and TRBJ1-5): DAGVTQSPTHLIKTRGQQVTLRCSPISGHKSVSWYQQVLGQGPQFIFQYYEKEERGRGNFPDRFSARQFPNYSSELNVNALLLGDSALYLCASTQGGLNQPQHFGDGTRLSIL.

Judged by abundance, this clonotype is medium-sized. CDR3 in amino acids: CASSLGVPTDTQYF. The DNA of the CDR3 is TGCGCCAGCAGCCTAGGGGTGCCCACAGATACGCAGTATTTT. The chain is built from TRBV5-1 and TRBJ2-3; D is perhaps TRBD1 (5 bases). The ends were cut back, 4 bases at V and 2 bases at J, with 11 bases in the middle. Germline V gene sequence: CDR1 SGHRS, CDR2 YFSETQ. This CDR3 has 14 amino acids.

This clonotype was found a few times. V is TRBV20-1 and J is TRBJ2-1, with 14 bases matching TRBD2. CDR3 length: 16 residues. Germline CDR1 DFQATT, CDR2 SNEGSKA (reference sequence). Trimming at V came to 2 bases and at J to 9 bases, leaving 9 bases not matched to a gene. This CDR3 is CSARPGTSGSRGEQFF. The CDR3 nucleotides read TGCAGTGCTAGACCGGGGACTAGCGGGAGCAGGGGTGAGCAGTTCTTC.

The V call is TRBV29-1, the J call TRBJ2-7; no definite D call. Trimming pared 7 bases from V and 2 bases from J, leaving 6 bases between. The CDR3 length is 10 residues. Germline loops: CDR1 SQVTM, CDR2 ANQGSEA. This CDR3 is CSAAAYEQYF. CDR3 DNA sequence: TGCAGCGCCGCGGCCTACGAGCAGTACTTC.

By sample share, this clonotype is medium-sized. V is TRBV27 and J is TRBJ1-1; the D is unclear. The CDR3 totals 14 residues. The V gene's germline CDR1 is MNHEY and CDR2 SMNVEV (reference sequence). V lost 5 bases and J lost 1, with 11 bases in between. The CDR3 nucleotides read TGTGCCAGCAGTACCGCATGGGGGAACACTGAAGCTTTCTTT. As protein: CASSTAWGNTEAFF.

This clonotype was seen a handful of times. The chain combines TRBV5-1 with TRBJ2-7; D not resolved. The germline V gene has CDR1 SGHRS and CDR2 YFSETQ. Deletions cut 0 bases from V and 5 bases from J, with 6 bases between. The CDR3 runs 12 residues. The CDR3 DNA reads as TGCGCCAGCAGCTTGGTCAGGAACGAGCAGTACTTC. It yields the protein CASSLVRNEQYF.

This chain connects TRBV7-2 to TRBJ2-3, with TRBD1 as a possible D gene (5 bases). The CDR3 is made up of 13 amino acids. Looked up from germline, CDR1 is SGHTA and CDR2 is FQGNSA. Deletions cut 1 base from V and 4 bases from J, with 6 bases between. CDR3 bases: TGTGCCAGCAGCTTAGAAGGGGCAGATACGCAGTATTTT. This encodes CASSLEGADTQYF.

Remarks on this clonotype: A clone one base away is much larger, so this may be a read error. This sequence joins TRBV7-6 and TRBJ2-7; 14 bases fit TRBD2. The CDR3 runs to 15 residues. Trimming cost V 6 bases and J 6 bases; bases outside gene matches: 7. The germline gives CDR1 SGHVS, CDR2 FNYEAQ. The CDR3 is CASSPGLAGVLEQYF. In DNA form, the CDR3 reads TGTGCCAGCAGTCCGGGACTAGCGGGAGTGCTCGAGCAGTACTTC. Combining the CDR3 with reference TRBV7-6 and TRBJ2-7 gives the whole variable domain GAGVSQSPRYKVTKRGQDVALRCDPISGHVSLYWYRQALGQGPEFLTYFNYEAQQDKSGLPNDRFSAERPEGSISTLTIQRTEQRDSAMYRCASSPGLAGVLEQYFGPGTRLTVT.

In its sample, this clonotype ranks as large. This chain joins TRBV30 and TRBJ1-2; TRBD1 might be the D (6 bases). The germline V and J ends were trimmed by 3 bases and 2 bases, with 10 bases remaining between them. CDR1 is GTSNPN, CDR2 SVGIG, per germline (reference sequence). This CDR3 has 13 residues. DNA for the CDR3: TGTGCCTGGAGCCCTACAGGGAACTATGGCTACACCTTC. Translated: CAWSPTGNYGYTF.

This clonotype was counted between two and nine times. The V and J genes are TRBV7-9 and TRBJ1-1, with a possible D match to TRBD1 (5 bases). Per the germline V gene, CDR1 is SEHNR and CDR2 is FQNEAQ (reference sequence). The CDR3 extends over 13 amino acids. Trimming left V 5 bases short and J 0 bases short, with 7 bases between. CDR3 amino acids: CASSPGLNTEAFF. The CDR3 DNA reads as TGTGCCAGCAGCCCGGGGCTGAACACTGAAGCTTTCTTT.